The T cell receptor (beta chain) under discussion was sequenced for a study of cytomegalovirus exposure and HLA in healthy donors. It was with 60 Vbeta and 13 Jbeta primers that the PCR ran. Here immunoSEQ multiplex PCR was the method, and the copy in TCRdb shows in-frame clones only, minus some. The data hold 250,000 to 300,000 clones, with around 90% observed a single time. This CDR3 spans 15 amino acids. V shed 6 bases and J 8 bases; nucleotides not matched to a gene: 18. Germline V gene lookup returns CDR1 SQVTM and CDR2 ANQGSEA. The sequence came from a girl aged 2 to 10 in good health and CMV-seronegative. Sequencing was performed on PBMCs. The chain employs TRBV29-1 and TRBJ1-2; 7 bases are a match to TRBD1. CDR3 sequence reads: CSVTPAQQGREGYTF. The DNA for the CDR3 is TGCAGCGTGACCCCCGCTCAACAGGGGCGAGAAGGCTACACCTTC.